This TCR beta chain appears in the sequencing data of a study of CD8+CD57+ T cells in acquired aplastic anemia. Study at large: Sorted CD4+ and CD8+ cells yielded DNA averaging around 3 ug. Study observations and caveats: Between patients and controls, around 30 CD8+ CDR3 sequences were found in common.

To note about this clonotype: As yet, its antigen is unknown.

Genomic DNA, the template, was used for profiling of the TCR beta VDJ and CDR3. Each CDR3 protein is one row after TCRdb ran MiXCR on the reads. The data hold about 110,000 distinct CDR3 sequences, with 40% to 65% observed a single time. V was clipped by 6 bases and J by 2 bases, with 15 bases between them. CDR1 SNHLY and CDR2 FYNNEI come from the germline V gene. This CDR3 contains 15 residues. The material sequenced was sorted CD4+, CD8+, or CD8+CD57+ T cells (not recorded which) from PBMCs. This chain links TRBV2 with TRBJ2-3; D tentatively fits TRBD1 or TRBD2 (5 bases each). The sequence came from a human donor in good health, serving as a control. CDR3: CASSPDGADTDTQYF. The CDR3 DNA reads as TGTGCCAGCAGCCCCGACGGGGCCGACACAGATACGCAGTATTTT.